This T cell receptor (beta chain) was sequenced in a study of PD-1 blockade in classical Hodgkin lymphoma. The germline V gene has CDR1 SGHRS and CDR2 YFSETQ. The CDR3 runs 16 residues. V was clipped by 4 bases and J by 2 bases; unmatched bases: 6. Comment on this clone: The target antigen is unknown.

Broader study findings: Unlike CD8+ TCR diversity, which did not rise significantly by C4D1, CD4+ TCR diversity did.

Time point described: cycle 4 day 1 (C4D1), after five to seven weeks of nivolumab. There was relapse after autologous stem cell transplantation in every patient, and there was variation in brentuximab vedotin exposure. TCRdb's table, derived via immunoSEQ multiplex PCR, lists solely in-frame clones and lacks some. The sample has tens of thousands of clones, around 90% seen once; the top ten hold roughly 8.1%. The receptor was isolated from a human donor with classical Hodgkin lymphoma. The rearrangement links TRBV5-1 to TRBJ2-7; 13 bases agree with TRBD2. The sequenced sample was peripheral blood mononuclear cells (PBMCs), obtained before the fourth cycle of nivolumab. The CDR3 loop reads CASSTGTSGATYEQYF. As DNA, the CDR3 is TGCGCCAGCAGCACTGGGACTAGCGGGGCGACCTACGAGCAGTACTTC. The full variable domain, rest sourced from reference TRBV5-1 and TRBJ2-7, is KAGVTQTPRYLIKTRGQQVTLSCSPISGHRSVSWYQQTPGQGLQFLFEYFSETQRNKGNFPGRFSGRQFSNSRSEMNVSTLELGDSALYLCASSTGTSGATYEQYFGPGTRLTVT.